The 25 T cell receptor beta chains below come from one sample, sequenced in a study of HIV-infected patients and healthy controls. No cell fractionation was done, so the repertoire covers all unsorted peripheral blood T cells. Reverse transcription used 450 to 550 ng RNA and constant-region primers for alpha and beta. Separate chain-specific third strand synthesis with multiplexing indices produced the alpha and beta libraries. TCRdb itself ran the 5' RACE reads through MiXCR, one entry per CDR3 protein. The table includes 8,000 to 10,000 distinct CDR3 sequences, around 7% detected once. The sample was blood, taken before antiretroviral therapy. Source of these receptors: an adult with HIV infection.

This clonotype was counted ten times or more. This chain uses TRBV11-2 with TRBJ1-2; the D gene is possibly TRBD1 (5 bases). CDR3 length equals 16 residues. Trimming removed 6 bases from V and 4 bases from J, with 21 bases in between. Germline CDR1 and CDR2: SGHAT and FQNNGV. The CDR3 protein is CASSLIRGLNSYGYTF. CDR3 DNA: TGTGCCAGCAGTCTGATAAGGGGTCTTAATTCCTATGGCTACACCTTC.

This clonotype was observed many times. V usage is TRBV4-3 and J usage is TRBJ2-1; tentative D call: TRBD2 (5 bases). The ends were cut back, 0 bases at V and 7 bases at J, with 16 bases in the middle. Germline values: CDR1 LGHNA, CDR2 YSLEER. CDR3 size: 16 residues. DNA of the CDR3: TGCGCCAGCAGCCAAGATTGGAGGCCGTCTGCGAATGAGCAGTTCTTC. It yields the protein CASSQDWRPSANEQFF.

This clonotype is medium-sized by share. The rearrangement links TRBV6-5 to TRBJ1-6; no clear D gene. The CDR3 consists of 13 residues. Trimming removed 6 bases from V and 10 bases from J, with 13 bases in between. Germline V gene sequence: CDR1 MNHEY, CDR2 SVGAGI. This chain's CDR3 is CASSRPDGSPLHF. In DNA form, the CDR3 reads TGTGCCAGCAGCCGCCCCGATGGGTCACCCCTCCACTTT.

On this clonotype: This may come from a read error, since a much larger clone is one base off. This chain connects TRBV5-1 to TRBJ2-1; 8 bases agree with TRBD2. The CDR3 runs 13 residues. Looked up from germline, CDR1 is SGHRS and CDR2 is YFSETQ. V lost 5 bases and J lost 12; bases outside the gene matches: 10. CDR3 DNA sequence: TGCGCCAGCAGAAACGGGGGGGCCGGTGTGCAGTTCTTC. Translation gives CASRNGGAGVQFF.

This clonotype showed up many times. In DNA, the CDR3 is TGTGCCAGCAGCTCATACAGAACTAATGAAAAACTGTTTTTT. Protein product: CASSSYRTNEKLFF. The chain couples TRBV7-9 to TRBJ1-4; no clear D gene. Trimming pared 4 bases from V and 1 base from J, leaving 7 bases between. Germline loops: CDR1 SEHNR, CDR2 FQNEAQ (reference sequence). The CDR3 covers 14 residues.

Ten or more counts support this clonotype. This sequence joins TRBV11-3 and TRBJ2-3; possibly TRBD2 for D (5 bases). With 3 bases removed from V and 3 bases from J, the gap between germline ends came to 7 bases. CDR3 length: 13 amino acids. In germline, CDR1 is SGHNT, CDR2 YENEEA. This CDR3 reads CASSLGETDTQYF. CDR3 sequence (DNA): TGTGCCAGCAGCTTGGGAGAGACAGATACGCAGTATTTT.

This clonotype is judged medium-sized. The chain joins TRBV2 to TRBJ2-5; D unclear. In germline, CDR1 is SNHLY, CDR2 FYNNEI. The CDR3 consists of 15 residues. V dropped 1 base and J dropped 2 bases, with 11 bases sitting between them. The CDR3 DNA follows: TGTGCCAGCAGTGAAGGCATGACGGAACAAGAGACCCAGTACTTC. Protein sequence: CASSEGMTEQETQYF.

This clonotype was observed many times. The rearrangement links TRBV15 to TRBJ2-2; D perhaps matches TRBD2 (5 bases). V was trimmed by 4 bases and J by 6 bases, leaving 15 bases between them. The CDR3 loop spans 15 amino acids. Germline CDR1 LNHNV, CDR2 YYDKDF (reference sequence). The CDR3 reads CATSMLRRSPGELFF. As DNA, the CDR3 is TGTGCCACCAGCATGCTCCGGAGGTCCCCCGGGGAGCTGTTTTTT.

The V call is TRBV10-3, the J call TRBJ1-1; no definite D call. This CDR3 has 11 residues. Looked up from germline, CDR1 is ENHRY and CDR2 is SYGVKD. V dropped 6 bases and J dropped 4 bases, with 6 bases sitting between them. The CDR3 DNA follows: TGTGCCATCAGGGTGGGCACTGAAGCTTTCTTT. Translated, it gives CAIRVGTEAFF.

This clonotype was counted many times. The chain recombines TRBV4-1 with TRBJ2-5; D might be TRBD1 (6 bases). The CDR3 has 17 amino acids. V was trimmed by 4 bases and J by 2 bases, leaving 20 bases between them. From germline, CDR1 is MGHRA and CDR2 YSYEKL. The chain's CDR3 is CASSPPPGRGDQETQYF. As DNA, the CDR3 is TGCGCCAGCAGCCCCCCACCGGGCAGGGGAGATCAAGAGACCCAGTACTTC.

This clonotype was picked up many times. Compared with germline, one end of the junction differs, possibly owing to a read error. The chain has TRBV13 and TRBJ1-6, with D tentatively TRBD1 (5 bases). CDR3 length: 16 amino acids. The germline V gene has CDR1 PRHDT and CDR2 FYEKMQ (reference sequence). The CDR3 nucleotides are TGTGCCAGCAGCCTAGGGGATGGGTCTTATAATTCACCCCTCCACTTT. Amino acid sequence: CASSLGDGSYNSPLHF. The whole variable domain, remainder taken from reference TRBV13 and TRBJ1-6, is AAGVIQSPRHLIKEKRETATLKCYPIPRHDTVYWYQQGPGQDPQFLISFYEKMQSDKGSIPDRFSAQQFSDYHSELNMSSLELGDSALYFCASSLGDGSYNSPLHFGNGTRLTVT.

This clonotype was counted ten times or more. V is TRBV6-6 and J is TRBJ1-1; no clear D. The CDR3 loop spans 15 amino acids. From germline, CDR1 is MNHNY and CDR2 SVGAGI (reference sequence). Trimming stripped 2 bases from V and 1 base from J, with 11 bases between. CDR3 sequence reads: CASSYNEIPNTEAFF. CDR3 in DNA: TGTGCCAGCAGTTACAACGAGATACCGAACACTGAAGCTTTCTTT.

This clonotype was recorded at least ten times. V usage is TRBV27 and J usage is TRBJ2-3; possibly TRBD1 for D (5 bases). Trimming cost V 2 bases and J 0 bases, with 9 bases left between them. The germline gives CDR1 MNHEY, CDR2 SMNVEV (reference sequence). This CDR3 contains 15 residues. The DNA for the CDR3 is TGTGCCAGCAGTTTAACAGGCCTTAGCACAGATACGCAGTATTTT. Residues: CASSLTGLSTDTQYF.

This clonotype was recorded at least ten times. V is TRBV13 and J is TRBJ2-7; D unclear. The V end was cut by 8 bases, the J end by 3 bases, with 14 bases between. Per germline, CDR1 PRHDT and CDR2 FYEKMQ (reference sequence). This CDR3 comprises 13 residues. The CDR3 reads CASHPRVGYEQYF. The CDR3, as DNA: TGTGCCAGCCATCCCCGGGTCGGCTACGAGCAGTACTTC.

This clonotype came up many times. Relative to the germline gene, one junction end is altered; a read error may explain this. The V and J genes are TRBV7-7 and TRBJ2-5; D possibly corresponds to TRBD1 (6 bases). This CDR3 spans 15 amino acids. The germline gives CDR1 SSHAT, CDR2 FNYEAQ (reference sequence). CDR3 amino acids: CASSLVGTRPETQYF. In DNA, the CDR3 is TGTGCTAGCAGCTTAGTGGGGACAAGGCCAGAGACCCAGTACTTC.

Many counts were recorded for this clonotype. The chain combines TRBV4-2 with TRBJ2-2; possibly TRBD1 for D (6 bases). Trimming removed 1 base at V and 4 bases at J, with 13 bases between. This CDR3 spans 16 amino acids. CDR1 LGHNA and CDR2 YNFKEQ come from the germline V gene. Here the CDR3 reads CASSQGAGESTGELFF. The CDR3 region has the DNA TGTGCCAGCAGCCAAGGGGCAGGGGAAAGCACCGGGGAGCTGTTTTTT.

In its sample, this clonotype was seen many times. The CDR3, as DNA: TGTGCCAGCAGCCCGGGACAGGATCGGGCTTTCTTT. Translation gives CASSPGQDRAFF. The chain carries TRBV5-6 and TRBJ1-1; TRBD1 agrees at 8 bases. The J segment lost 11 bases and the V segment lost 4 bases, leaving 7 bases of the junction unmatched. CDR3 size: 12 residues. Germline assignment: CDR1 SGHDT and CDR2 YYEEEE. The full variable domain, rest sourced from reference TRBV5-6 and TRBJ1-1, is DAGVTQSPTHLIKTRGQQVTLRCSPKSGHDTVSWYQQALGQGPQFIFQYYEEEERQRGNFPDRFSGHQFPNYSSELNVNALLLGDSALYLCASSPGQDRAFFGQGTRLTVV.

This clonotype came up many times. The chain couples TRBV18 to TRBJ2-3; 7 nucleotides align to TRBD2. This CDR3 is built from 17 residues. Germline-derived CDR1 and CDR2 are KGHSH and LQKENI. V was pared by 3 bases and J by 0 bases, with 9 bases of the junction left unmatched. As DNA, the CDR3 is TGTGCCAGCTCACCCCAAGCGGGAACATCTAGCACAGATACGCAGTATTTT. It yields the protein CASSPQAGTSSTDTQYF.

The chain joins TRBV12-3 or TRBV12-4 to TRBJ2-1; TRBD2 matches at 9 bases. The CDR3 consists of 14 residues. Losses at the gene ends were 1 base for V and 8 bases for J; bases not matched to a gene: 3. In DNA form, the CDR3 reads TGTGCCAGCAGTTTAGGGGGACTAGCCTATGAGCAGTTCTTC. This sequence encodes CASSLGGLAYEQFF.

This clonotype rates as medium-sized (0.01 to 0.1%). In nucleotides, the CDR3 is TGCAGTGCTAGAGAACCGGTCTACAATGAGCAGTTCTTC. Translated, it gives CSAREPVYNEQFF. The genes are TRBV20-1 and TRBJ2-1; no reliable D call. The V gene's germline CDR1 is DFQATT and CDR2 SNEGSKA (reference sequence). Trimming removed 0 bases from V and 3 bases from J, with 6 bases in between. The CDR3 covers 13 residues.

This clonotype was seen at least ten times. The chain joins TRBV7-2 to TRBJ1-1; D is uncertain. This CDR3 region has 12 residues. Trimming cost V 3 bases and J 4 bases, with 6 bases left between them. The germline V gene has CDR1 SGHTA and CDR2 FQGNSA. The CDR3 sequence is CASSFRVTEAFF. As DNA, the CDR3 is TGTGCCAGCAGCTTTAGGGTCACTGAAGCTTTCTTT.

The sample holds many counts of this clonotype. The DNA for the CDR3 is TGTGCCAGCAGTGAAATGCTTACCTATGGCTACACCTTC. It specifies CASSEMLTYGYTF. The V call is TRBV2, the J call TRBJ1-2; D not resolved. CDR1 is SNHLY, CDR2 FYNNEI, per germline. The CDR3 consists of 13 residues. V lost 2 bases, J lost 4 bases, and 8 bases lay in between. The variable domain in full, with the rest retrieved from reference TRBV2 and TRBJ1-2, is EPEVTQTPSHQVTQMGQEVILRCVPISNHLYFYWYRQILGQKVEFLVSFYNNEISEKSEIFDDQFSVERPDGSNFTLKIRSTKLEDSAMYFCASSEMLTYGYTFGSGTRLTVV.

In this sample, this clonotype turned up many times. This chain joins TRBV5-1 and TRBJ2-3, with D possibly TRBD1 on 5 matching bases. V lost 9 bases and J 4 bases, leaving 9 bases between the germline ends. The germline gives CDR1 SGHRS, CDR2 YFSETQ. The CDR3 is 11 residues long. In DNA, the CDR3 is TGCGCCACCCAGGGTTCAGATACGCAGTATTTT. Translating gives CATQGSDTQYF.

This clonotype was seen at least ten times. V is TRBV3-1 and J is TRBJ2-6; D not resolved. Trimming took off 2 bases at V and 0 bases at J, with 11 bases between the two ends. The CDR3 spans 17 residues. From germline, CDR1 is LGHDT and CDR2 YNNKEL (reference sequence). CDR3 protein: CASSQTRAVSGANVLTF. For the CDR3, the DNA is TGTGCCAGCAGCCAAACAAGGGCGGTCTCTGGGGCCAACGTCCTGACTTTC.

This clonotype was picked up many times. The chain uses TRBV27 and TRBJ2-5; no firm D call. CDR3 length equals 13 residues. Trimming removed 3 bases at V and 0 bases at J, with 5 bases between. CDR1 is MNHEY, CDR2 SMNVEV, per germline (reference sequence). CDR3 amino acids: CASSFSYQETQYF. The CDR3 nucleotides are TGTGCCAGCAGTTTTAGTTACCAAGAGACCCAGTACTTC.